A selection of T cell receptor beta chains follows, all from one sample in a study of blood T cells in healthy people across ages. TCRdb used MiXCR to reprocess the 5' RACE reads, holding one entry per CDR3 protein. Here the sample spans about 640,000 distinct CDR3 sequences, about 30% being singletons. The sample comprised blood. These receptors were collected from a woman over 75 in good health. Both conserved end residues are part of each CDR3. D genes are given only for firm matches. Size values are once, few and many counts, or a class for expanded clones, and some rows have none.

clone size,J gene,D gene,V gene,CDR3 protein,CDR3 DNA
.,TRBJ1-1,TRBD1,TRBV12-3/TRBV12-4,CASSRVTSGQATEAFF,TGTGCCAGCAGCCGTGTCACTTCGGGACAGGCAACTGAAGCTTTCTTT
.,TRBJ2-1,.,TRBV20-1,CSATSADYNEQFF,TGCAGTGCAACGTCGGCAGATTACAATGAGCAGTTCTTC
once,TRBJ2-3,TRBD1,TRBV9,CASSVGWQRGQDTQYF,TGTGCCAGCAGCGTAGGATGGCAGAGGGGGCAAGATACGCAGTATTTT
.,TRBJ2-2,TRBD1,TRBV20-1,CSARGGDRGTGELFF,TGCAGTGCTAGAGGAGGGGACAGGGGGACCGGGGAGCTGTTTTTT
.,TRBJ2-1,.,TRBV29-1,CSEGHGTEQFF,TGCAGCGAGGGACATGGGACGGAGCAGTTCTTC
few,TRBJ2-2,TRBD1,TRBV7-3,CASSLRGTGRTGELFF,TGTGCCAGCAGCTTAAGGGGGACAGGACGCACCGGGGAGCTGTTTTTT
many,TRBJ2-5,.,TRBV7-3,CASSLRGTLRAETQYF,TGTGCCAGCAGCTTAAGAGGGACCCTGAGGGCAGAGACCCAGTACTTC
few,TRBJ1-3,TRBD1,TRBV30,CAWSRTGVGNTIYF,TGTGCCTGGAGTCGGACAGGGGTTGGAAACACCATATATTTT
many,TRBJ2-3,TRBD2,TRBV6-2/TRBV6-3,CASTLPRGGDTDTQYF,TGTGCCAGCACCCTCCCGCGGGGAGGGGACACAGATACGCAGTATTTT
.,TRBJ1-1,.,TRBV30,CAWTHLDITQSTEAFF,TGTGCCTGGACGCATCTTGATATCACCCAGAGCACTGAAGCTTTCTTT
.,TRBJ2-7,.,TRBV5-1,CASSLGPSYSYNEQYF,TGCGCCAGTAGCTTGGGCCCGTCGTACTCCTACAATGAGCAGTACTTC
many,TRBJ2-7,TRBD2,TRBV6-5,CASSYLGGGAAEQYF,TGTGCCAGCAGTTACTTAGGCGGGGGGGCTGCGGAGCAGTACTTC
few,TRBJ1-1,TRBD1,TRBV7-2,CASNLRTGLDTEAFF,TGTGCCAGCAACCTCAGGACAGGGTTGGACACTGAAGCTTTCTTT
few,TRBJ1-1,.,TRBV4-3,CASSQERQLNTEAFF,TGCGCCAGCAGCCAAGAGAGACAGTTGAACACTGAAGCTTTCTTT
few,TRBJ2-1,.,TRBV2,CAGSFSSYNEQFF,TGTGCCGGCAGTTTTAGCTCCTACAATGAGCAGTTCTTC
.,TRBJ1-5,.,TRBV28,CANSRASSQPQHF,TGTGCCAACTCCAGGGCTAGCAGTCAGCCCCAGCATTTT
few,TRBJ1-1,.,TRBV9,CASSVDFRGVEAFF,TGTGCCAGCAGCGTAGATTTTAGGGGTGTGGAAGCTTTCTTT
many,TRBJ1-1,TRBD1,TRBV5-1,CASSPERSRGPNTEAFF,TGCGCCAGCAGCCCGGAAAGGAGCAGGGGGCCAAACACTGAAGCTTTCTTT
few,TRBJ1-4,.,TRBV12-3/TRBV12-4,CAGSFQGLANEKLFF,TGTGCCGGCAGTTTCCAGGGTTTGGCTAATGAAAAACTGTTTTTT
.,TRBJ2-5,.,TRBV6-5,CASSYVRRGDEQYF,TGTGCCAGCAGTTATGTTAGACGGGGAGATGAGCAGTACTTC
many,TRBJ1-1,.,TRBV5-1,CASSLEAWSGWNTEAFF,TGCGCCAGCAGCTTGGAGGCTTGGTCAGGCTGGAACACTGAAGCTTTCTTT
.,TRBJ2-1,TRBD2,TRBV10-3,CAISESRNSGGIRSYNEQFF,TGTGCCATCAGTGAGTCTCGGAATAGCGGGGGGATTAGGTCCTACAATGAGCAGTTCTTC
many,TRBJ1-2,.,TRBV5-1,CASRPTLSPYGYTF,TGCGCCAGCAGGCCGACCCTGAGCCCCTATGGCTACACCTTC
many,TRBJ2-3,.,TRBV3-1,CASSRDKDTQYF,TGTGCCAGCAGCCGTGACAAAGATACGCAGTATTTT
once,TRBJ2-7,.,TRBV18,CASSPAHNEQYF,TGTGCCAGCTCACCAGCGCACAATGAGCAGTACTTC
once,TRBJ2-1,TRBD2,TRBV7-2,CASSNPGTSGYNEQFF,TGTGCCAGCAGCAATCCTGGGACTAGCGGGTACAATGAGCAGTTCTTC
many,TRBJ1-5,.,TRBV9,CASSPGDGRGGQPQHF,TGTGCCAGCAGCCCGGGGGACGGCCGGGGCGGTCAGCCCCAGCATTTT
.,TRBJ1-5,.,TRBV6-1,CASSGRTAHQPQHF,TGTGCCAGCAGTGGAAGGACGGCGCATCAGCCCCAGCATTTT
.,TRBJ2-1,.,TRBV20-1,CSARTTQETQFF,TGCAGTGCCAGGACCACCCAAGAGACCCAGTTCTTC
many,TRBJ2-7,TRBD1,TRBV6-1,CASSWTGDGREQYF,TGTGCCAGCAGCTGGACAGGGGATGGGCGCGAGCAGTACTTC
.,TRBJ1-3,TRBD1,TRBV7-8,CASRPRGQGISGNTIYF,TGTGCCAGCAGGCCGAGAGGACAGGGGATTTCTGGAAACACCATATATTTT
.,TRBJ2-7,TRBD1,TRBV12-5,CASGPGQGASYEQYF,TGTGCTAGTGGCCCTGGACAGGGGGCGTCCTACGAGCAGTACTTC
.,TRBJ2-7,TRBD2,TRBV7-6,CASSSSGGTGYEQYF,TGTGCCAGCAGCTCCAGCGGGGGGACCGGGTACGAGCAGTACTTC
many,TRBJ2-7,.,TRBV10-3,CAIRIGDYRDEQYF,TGTGCCATCAGGATTGGTGACTACCGAGACGAGCAGTACTTC
.,TRBJ2-7,.,TRBV9,CASSANDGGTQYF,TGTGCCAGCAGCGCAAACGACGGGGGAACCCAGTACTTC
.,TRBJ2-2,TRBD2,TRBV12-3/TRBV12-4,CASGKDGGASGELFF,TGTGCCAGCGGTAAAGACGGGGGGGCCTCCGGGGAGCTGTTTTTT
few,TRBJ1-1,TRBD1,TRBV4-1,CASSQVGTGNTEAFF,TGCGCCAGCAGCCAAGTAGGGACAGGGAACACTGAAGCTTTCTTT
many,TRBJ2-5,.,TRBV5-1,CASSFGGPETQYF,TGCGCCAGCAGCTTTGGGGGGCCCGAGACCCAGTACTTC
once,TRBJ2-7,TRBD2,TRBV7-2,CASSSQLAGGGYEQYF,TGTGCCAGCAGCTCCCAACTAGCGGGAGGAGGCTACGAGCAGTACTTC
.,TRBJ2-3,TRBD1,TRBV15,CASSKRDRETDTQYF,TGTGCCTCCAGCAAACGGGACAGGGAGACAGATACGCAGTATTTT
many,TRBJ2-7,.,TRBV5-5,CASSTGQNTYEQYF,TGTGCCAGCAGCACCGGACAGAACACCTACGAGCAGTACTTC
many,TRBJ2-5,TRBD1,TRBV10-2,CASSDKTGYSKTQYF,TGCGCCAGCAGTGACAAGACAGGGTATTCGAAGACCCAGTACTTC
.,TRBJ1-2,.,TRBV21-1,CASSGSRGLTDGYTF,TGTGCCAGCAGCGGATCCAGGGGGCTTACGGATGGCTACACCTTC
.,TRBJ2-2,.,TRBV10-3,CAISEGGRRTGELFF,TGTGCCATCAGTGAGGGGGGGAGGCGCACCGGGGAGCTGTTTTTT
many,TRBJ2-4,TRBD1,TRBV10-3,CAISESTGQRNIQYF,TGTGCCATCAGTGAGTCTACGGGACAGCGAAACATTCAGTACTTC
.,TRBJ2-1,TRBD2,TRBV6-2/TRBV6-3,CASSKGLSKEQFF,TGTGCCAGCAGTAAGGGACTATCAAAAGAGCAGTTCTTC
many,TRBJ2-3,TRBD1,TRBV7-2,CASSQKWQGADTQYF,TGTGCCAGCAGCCAGAAGTGGCAGGGGGCAGATACGCAGTATTTT
many,TRBJ2-7,TRBD2,TRBV27,CASSTWGGYEQYF,TGTGCCAGCTCGACCTGGGGGGGCTACGAGCAGTACTTC
.,TRBJ1-2,.,TRBV6-5,CASSYLPGGYGYTF,TGTGCCAGCAGTTACCTACCCGGGGGCTATGGCTACACCTTC
.,TRBJ1-3,.,TRBV7-9,CASSLAQAYSGNTIYF,TGTGCCAGCAGCTTAGCGCAGGCCTACTCTGGAAACACCATATATTTT
.,TRBJ2-5,.,TRBV7-2,CASSRAGANTETQYF,TGTGCCAGCAGCCGGGCCGGGGCAAACACAGAGACCCAGTACTTC
many,TRBJ2-5,.,TRBV20-1,CSATLQEETQYF,TGCAGTGCTACCCTTCAGGAGGAGACCCAGTACTTC
few,TRBJ2-3,TRBD2,TRBV7-3,CASSASRAGVDSTSTDTQYF,TGTGCCAGCAGCGCCAGCCGAGCGGGGGTTGACTCCACTAGCACAGATACGCAGTATTTT
few,TRBJ2-7,TRBD2,TRBV6-5,CASSYWQGGDEQYF,TGTGCCAGCAGTTACTGGCAGGGAGGGGACGAGCAGTACTTC
many,TRBJ2-3,.,TRBV7-9,CASSLEARNTDTQYF,TGTGCCAGCAGCTTAGAAGCGCGTAACACAGATACGCAGTATTTT
.,TRBJ2-3,.,TRBV5-1,CASSLEGLPSTDTQYF,TGCGCCAGCAGCTTGGAGGGGCTGCCTAGCACAGATACGCAGTATTTT
many,TRBJ2-7,TRBD1,TRBV27,CASRSIWGQGVDEQYF,TGTGCCAGCAGAAGTATTTGGGGACAGGGGGTTGACGAGCAGTACTTC
few,TRBJ1-6,TRBD1,TRBV7-2,CASSLARGFQPLHF,TGTGCCAGCAGCTTAGCCAGGGGGTTCCAACCCCTCCACTTT
many,TRBJ2-1,.,TRBV9,CASSVAQGRGTHLNNEQFF,TGTGCCAGCAGCGTAGCACAAGGTCGGGGGACCCACTTGAACAATGAGCAGTTCTTC